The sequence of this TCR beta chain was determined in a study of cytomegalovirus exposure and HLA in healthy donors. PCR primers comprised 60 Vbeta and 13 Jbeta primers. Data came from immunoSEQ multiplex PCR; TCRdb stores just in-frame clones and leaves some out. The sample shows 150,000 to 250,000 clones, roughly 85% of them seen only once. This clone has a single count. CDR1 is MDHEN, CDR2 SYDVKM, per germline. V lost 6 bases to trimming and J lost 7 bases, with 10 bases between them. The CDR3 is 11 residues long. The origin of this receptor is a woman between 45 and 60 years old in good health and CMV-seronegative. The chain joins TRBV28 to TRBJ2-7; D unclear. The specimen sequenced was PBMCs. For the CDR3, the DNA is TGTGCCAGCAGCCCGTCCCGGGAGCAGTACTTC. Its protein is CASSPSREQYF.